This T cell receptor beta chain was recorded in a study of blood T cell repertoires in COVID-19. Study-wide context: Spain, Italy and the United States supplied samples that represented acute and convalescent COVID-19. T cells, B-cell-depleted T cells, or PBMCs provided the cDNA or gDNA that served as material.

Only one count was recorded for this clone. How the authors handled the data: Estimation of nucleated cell counts was performed using reference gene primer amplification. The assay was immunoSEQ multiplex PCR, and TCRdb's table has in-frame clones only and misses some. That table furnishes V, J and clone size, whereas the DNA furnished D and trimming. The sample lists fewer than 110,000 clones, roughly 82% seen once, with around 12% in the top ten. V lost 6 bases to trimming and J lost 5 bases, with 5 bases between them. The CDR3 runs 12 residues. The receptor comes from a human donor in a cohort sampled during active COVID-19. The sample taken for sequencing was peripheral blood. The chain links TRBV12-3 or TRBV12-4 to TRBJ1-6; D unclear. The DNA of the CDR3 is TGTGCCAGCAGCCCTAATAATTCACCCCTCCACTTT. The encoded protein is CASSPNNSPLHF.